This T cell receptor (beta chain) originates from a study of blood T cell repertoires in COVID-19. As for the study in general: Italy, Spain and the United States were the sources of the convalescent and acute COVID-19 samples. Sources were T cells, B-cell-depleted T cells, or PBMCs; the material itself was cDNA or gDNA.

The repertoire was sequenced with immunoSEQ multiplex PCR; TCRdb's copy has only in-frame clones and lacks some. Found here are some 250,000 clones, approximately 80% of them singletons; the top ten hold 2.5% to 3%. This CDR3 region has 14 residues. Germline V gives CDR1 MNHEY, CDR2 SVGAGI. Trimming took 7 bases from V and 6 from J, leaving 13 bases between them. This clone was counted a single time. V is TRBV6-5 and J is TRBJ1-6, with a weak D call TRBD1 (6 bases). This TCR derives from a woman aged 60-75 years with active or convalescent COVID-19. Material: peripheral blood. CDR3 DNA sequence: TGTGCCAGCACAGGGGAATTGGGTAATTCACCCCTCCACTTT. Its protein is CASTGELGNSPLHF.